The 13 T cell receptor beta chains below come from one sample, sequenced in a study of blood T cell repertoires in COVID-19. Clones were sequenced by immunoSEQ multiplex PCR, and TCRdb holds only the in-frame ones, with some missing. The repertoire holds about 220,000 clones, roughly 85% seen once, with approximately 2.3% in the top ten. Sequencing input: peripheral blood. The receptors were sampled from a woman between 65 and 79 years old with COVID-19, enrolled during active disease.

The gene calls are TRBV6-5 and TRBJ1-5; 10 nucleotides match TRBD1. Germline assignment: CDR1 MNHEY and CDR2 SVGAGI. V lost 11 bases to trimming and J lost 5 bases; unmatched junction nucleotides: 9. This CDR3 contains 14 residues. The CDR3 region is CAGSGTGAYQPQHF. CDR3 nucleotide sequence: TGTGCCGGCTCCGGGACAGGGGCGTATCAGCCCCAGCATTTT.

The gene calls are TRBV5-5 and TRBJ1-2; 8 bases map to TRBD1. V lost 0 bases to trimming and J lost 2 bases; unmatched junction nucleotides: 0. Germline V CDR1 and CDR2: SGHKS, YYEKEE (reference sequence). The CDR3 spans 14 residues. CDR3 DNA sequence: TGTGCCAGCAGCTTGGCAGGGGGCAACTATGGCTACACCTTC. Its translation is CASSLAGGNYGYTF. The whole variable domain, filled in from reference TRBV5-5 and TRBJ1-2, reads DAGVTQSPTHLIKTRGQQVTLRCSPISGHKSVSWYQQVLGQGPQFIFQYYEKEERGRGNFPDRFSARQFPNYSSELNVNALLLGDSALYLCASSLAGGNYGYTFGSGTRLTVV.

CDR3 nucleotide sequence: TGTGCCAGCAGCTTAGGGCGTCGGGGGGGGTACGAGCAGTACTTC. Translating it yields CASSLGRRGGYEQYF. This chain links TRBV7-2 with TRBJ2-7; TRBD2 matches 8 bases. This CDR3 is 15 amino acids long. V was pared by 1 base and J by 4 bases, with 6 bases of the junction left unmatched. Germline V gene data show CDR1 as SGHTA and CDR2 as FQGNSA.

On this clone itself: One end of the junction varies from germline; a read error may be responsible. This chain links TRBV7-7 with TRBJ1-4; 7 bases align to TRBD1. The germline gives CDR1 SSHAT, CDR2 FNYEAQ (reference sequence). The CDR3 loop spans 13 amino acids. The CDR3 bases are TGTGCTAGCAGCCGGGACAGCAATGAAAAACTGTTTTTT. Its protein product is CASSRDSNEKLFF. The full variable domain, its missing parts supplied by reference TRBV7-7 and TRBJ1-4, is GAGVSQSPRYKVTKRGQDVTLRCDPISSHATLYWYQQALGQGPEFLTYFNYEAQPDKSGLPSDRFSAERPEGSISTLTIQRTEQRDSAMYRCASSRDSNEKLFFGSGTQLSVL.

The V and J genes are TRBV7-3 and TRBJ2-5; no firm D call. In germline, CDR1 is SGHTA, CDR2 FQGTGA. Trimming removed 5 bases at V and 5 bases at J, with 15 bases between. The CDR3 has 14 residues. The CDR3 DNA reads TGTGCCAGCAGCCCCCATCTCCTCGGGGAGACCCAGTACTTC. Translation gives CASSPHLLGETQYF.

In its sample, this clone was seen once. The rearrangement uses TRBV6-4 and TRBJ1-2; 7 bases match TRBD1. Germline values: CDR1 MRHNA, CDR2 SNTAGT. V lost 6 bases and J lost 4; bases outside the gene matches: 11. This CDR3 is 15 amino acids long. DNA for the CDR3: TGTGCCAGCAGCCTACACCAGGGGGGCGCCTATGGCTACACCTTC. Translated: CASSLHQGGAYGYTF.

J is TRBJ1-6 and V is TRBV5-1; D gene uncertain. This CDR3 is 14 amino acids long. V was clipped by 0 bases and J by 9 bases, with 10 bases between them. The germline gives CDR1 SGHRS, CDR2 YFSETQ. CDR3 residues: CASSLDGNISPLHF. The CDR3 region has the DNA TGCGCCAGCAGCTTGGACGGTAATATTTCACCCCTCCACTTT. Combining the CDR3 with reference TRBV5-1 and TRBJ1-6 gives the whole variable domain KAGVTQTPRYLIKTRGQQVTLSCSPISGHRSVSWYQQTPGQGLQFLFEYFSETQRNKGNFPGRFSGRQFSNSRSEMNVSTLELGDSALYLCASSLDGNISPLHFGNGTRLTVT.

J is TRBJ1-1 and V is TRBV4-2; 7 positions agree with TRBD1. The length of the CDR3 is 15 residues. With 1 base clipped from V and 2 bases from J, the junction kept 4 bases outside the gene matches. Germline CDR1 LGHNA, CDR2 YNFKEQ. The CDR3: CASSQVLGGNTEAFF. The DNA for the CDR3 is TGTGCCAGCAGCCAAGTTTTAGGGGGCAACACTGAAGCTTTCTTT.

The rearrangement joins TRBV29-1 to TRBJ2-3, with a possible D match to TRBD2 (6 bases). Trimming took 5 bases from V and 3 from J, leaving 15 bases between them. Germline assignment: CDR1 SQVTM and CDR2 ANQGSEA. The CDR3 loop spans 14 amino acids. The CDR3 sequence: CSVSSGGGTDTQYF. The CDR3 region has the DNA TGCAGCGTTTCCTCTGGCGGAGGGACAGATACGCAGTATTTT.

The rearrangement joins TRBV27 to TRBJ2-7, with D perhaps TRBD1 (6 bases). The CDR3 length is 14 residues. V lost 3 bases and J lost 3, with 12 bases in between. Germline loops: CDR1 MNHEY, CDR2 SMNVEV (reference sequence). In DNA, the CDR3 is TGTGCCAGCAGTTTTGTAGGGGGATTCTACGAGCAGTACTTC. Amino acids: CASSFVGGFYEQYF.

J is TRBJ1-5 and V is TRBV19; no clear D gene. The CDR3 contains 15 residues. Per germline, CDR1 LNHDA and CDR2 SQIVND (reference sequence). Trimming pared 5 bases from V and 5 bases from J, leaving 16 bases between. The CDR3 DNA reads as TGTGCCAGTAGTCTCGATAGAGCAATTTATCAGCCCCAGCATTTT. It yields the protein CASSLDRAIYQPQHF.

The genes are TRBV19 and TRBJ1-5; perhaps TRBD1 as D (5 bases). Germline CDR1 reads LNHDA; CDR2 reads SQIVND (reference sequence). The CDR3 spans 15 residues. Between the trimmed V and J ends, which lost 6 bases and 0 bases, there was a span of 12 bases. The CDR3 DNA sequence: TGTGCCAGTAGCGGGAGAGGGGTTAGCAATCAGCCCCAGCATTTT. It yields the protein CASSGRGVSNQPQHF. The whole variable domain, filled in from reference TRBV19 and TRBJ1-5, reads DGGITQSPKYLFRKEGQNVTLSCEQNLNHDAMYWYRQDPGQGLRLIYYSQIVNDFQKGDIAEGYSVSREKKESFPLTVTSAQKNPTAFYLCASSGRGVSNQPQHFGDGTRLSIL.

The chain uses TRBV5-4 and TRBJ2-7; 8 bases map to TRBD2. CDR3 size: 14 residues. V gave up 4 bases and J gave up 2 bases; unmatched junction bases: 5. In germline, CDR1 is SGHNT, CDR2 YYREEE (reference sequence). CDR3 region: CASSLRGATYEQYF. As DNA, the CDR3 is TGTGCCAGCAGCCTGCGGGGGGCAACCTACGAGCAGTACTTC.